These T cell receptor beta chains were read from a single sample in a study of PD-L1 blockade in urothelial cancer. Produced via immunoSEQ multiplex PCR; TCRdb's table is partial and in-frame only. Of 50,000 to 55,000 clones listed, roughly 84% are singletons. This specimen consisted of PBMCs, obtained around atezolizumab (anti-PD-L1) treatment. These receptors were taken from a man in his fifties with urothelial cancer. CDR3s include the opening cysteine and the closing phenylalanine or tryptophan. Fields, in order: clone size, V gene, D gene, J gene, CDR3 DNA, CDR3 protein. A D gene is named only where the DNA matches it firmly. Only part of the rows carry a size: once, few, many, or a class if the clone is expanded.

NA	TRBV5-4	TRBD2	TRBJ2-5	TGTGCCAGCAGCTCAGCGGGGGCACAAGAGACCCAGTACTTC	CASSSAGAQETQYF
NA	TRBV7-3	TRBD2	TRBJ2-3	TGTGCCAGCAGCTTAAAAGGGACTAGCGAGTACACAGATACGCAGTATTTT	CASSLKGTSEYTDTQYF
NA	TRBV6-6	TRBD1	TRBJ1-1	TGTGCCGGAAAAGGACAGGGGAATACGAACACTGAAGCTTTCTTT	CAGKGQGNTNTEAFF
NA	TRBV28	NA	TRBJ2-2	TGTGCCAGCAGTTTTATTGCCGGGGAGCTGTTTTTT	CASSFIAGELFF
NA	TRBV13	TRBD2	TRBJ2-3	TGTGCCAGCAGCCGCAGTAGCGGGGGGTCCACAGATACGCAGTATTTT	CASSRSSGGSTDTQYF
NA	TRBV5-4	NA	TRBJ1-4	TGTGCCAGCAGCTTGGGGACAGATGAAAAACTGTTTTTT	CASSLGTDEKLFF
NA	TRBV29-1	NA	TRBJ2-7	TGCAGCGTTATCTTCGCAGGGGTGGGAAGGGAGCAGTACTTC	CSVIFAGVGREQYF
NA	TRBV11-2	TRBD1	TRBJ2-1	TGTGCCAGCAGCTTAGGCAACAGGGGCCTGAACAATGAGCAGTTCTTC	CASSLGNRGLNNEQFF
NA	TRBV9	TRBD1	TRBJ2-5	TGTGCCAGCAGCGTAGCCGCCGTCCGGACAGGGTCGGGGGAGACCCAGTACTTC	CASSVAAVRTGSGETQYF
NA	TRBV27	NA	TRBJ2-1	TGTGCCAGCACCCCCCCCCGGACTACCTACAATGAGCAGTTCTTC	CASTPPRTTYNEQFF
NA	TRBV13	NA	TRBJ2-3	TGTGCCAGCAGCCAGAGCCCCCTCAGGATTCCAGATACGCAGTATTTT	CASSQSPLRIPDTQYF
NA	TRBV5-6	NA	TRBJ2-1	TGTGCCAGCAGCTCTAAGGCTAGGGAGCAGTTCTTC	CASSSKAREQFF
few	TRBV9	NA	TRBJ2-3	TGTGCCAGCAGCTTCCAGGGGCGCACAGATACGCAGTATTTT	CASSFQGRTDTQYF
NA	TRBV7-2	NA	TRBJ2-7	TGTGCCAGCAGTCGCCCCGGGAACTCCTACGAGCAGTACTTC	CASSRPGNSYEQYF
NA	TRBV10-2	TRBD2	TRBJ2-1	TGCGCCAGCAGGCTAGCGGGAGGGATTATGAATGAGCAGTTCTTC	CASRLAGGIMNEQFF
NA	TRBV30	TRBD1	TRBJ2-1	TGTGCCTTTGGGACAGGGGGCTACAATGAGCAGTTCTTC	CAFGTGGYNEQFF
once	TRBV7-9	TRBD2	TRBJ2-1	TGTGCCAGCCAGACTGTGGGAGGGGTCAAGGATGAGCAGTTCTTC	CASQTVGGVKDEQFF
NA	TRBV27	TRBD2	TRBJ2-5	TGTGCCAGCAGAAAAAGCGGGAGTCAAGAGACCCAGTACTTC	CASRKSGSQETQYF
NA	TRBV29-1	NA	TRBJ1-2	TGCAGCGTTGCGGGGTTGGACTATGGCTACACCTTC	CSVAGLDYGYTF
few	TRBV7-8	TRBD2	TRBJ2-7	TGTGCCAGCAGCCTAGGTCAGCGGGGGGGCCAATACGAGCAGTACTTC	CASSLGQRGGQYEQYF
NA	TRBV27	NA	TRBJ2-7	TGTGCCAGCAGGACCCTGACACGAATTTCCTACGAGCAGTACTTC	CASRTLTRISYEQYF
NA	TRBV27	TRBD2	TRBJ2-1	TGTGCCAGCAGCGACGGGACTAGCGGGAGGTTCAGTGAGCAGTTCTTC	CASSDGTSGRFSEQFF
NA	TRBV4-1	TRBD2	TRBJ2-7	TGCGCCAGCAGCCGGGCGGGAGGGAGCTCCTACGAGCAGTACTTC	CASSRAGGSSYEQYF
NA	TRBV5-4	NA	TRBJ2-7	TGTGCCAGCAGCTTGACTTCCTGGGCAGGGGACGAGCAGTACTTC	CASSLTSWAGDEQYF
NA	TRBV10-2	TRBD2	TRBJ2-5	TGCGCCAGCAGGGGACTAGCGGGATCGGCGAGGGAGACCCAGTACTTC	CASRGLAGSARETQYF
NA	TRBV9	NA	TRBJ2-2	TGTGCCACTCAGGGGGGAACCGGGGAGCTGTTTTTT	CATQGGTGELFF
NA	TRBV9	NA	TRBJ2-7	TGTGCCAGCAGCGTAGATCCAGAACCCACCTACGAGCAGTACTTC	CASSVDPEPTYEQYF
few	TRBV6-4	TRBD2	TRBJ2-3	TGTGCCAGCAGTGATGGTAGCGGGAGCACAGATACGCAGTATTTT	CASSDGSGSTDTQYF
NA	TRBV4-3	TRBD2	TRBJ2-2	TGCGCCAGCAGCCAGCTAGCGGGGGACTTCGCGAACACCGGGGAGCTGTTTTTT	CASSQLAGDFANTGELFF
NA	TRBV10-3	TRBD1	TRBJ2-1	TGTGCCATCACGGCGGGACAGGGCGACAATGAGCAGTTCTTC	CAITAGQGDNEQFF
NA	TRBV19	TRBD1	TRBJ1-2	TGTGCCAGTAGTATAGGCCGACAGGGGGATCATGGCTACACCTTC	CASSIGRQGDHGYTF
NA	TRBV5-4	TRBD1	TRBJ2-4	TGTGCCAGCAGCTTACAAACAGGGGGCCAAGCCAAAAACATTCAGTACTTC	CASSLQTGGQAKNIQYF
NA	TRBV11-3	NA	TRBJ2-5	TGTGCCAGCAGCTTATTTTCAGACGGGGGAAGAGAGACCCAGTACTTC	CASSLFSDGGRETQYF
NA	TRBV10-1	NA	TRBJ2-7	TGCGCCAGCAGTGAGAGGGGGTACGAGCAGTACTTC	CASSERGYEQYF
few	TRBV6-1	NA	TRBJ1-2	TGTGCCAGCAGTCCATCCAGGACAGACAACTATGGCTACACCTTC	CASSPSRTDNYGYTF
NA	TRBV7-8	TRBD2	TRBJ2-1	TGTGCCAGCAGCTCGCCGGGACTAGCGAGCCACAATGAGCAGTTCTTC	CASSSPGLASHNEQFF
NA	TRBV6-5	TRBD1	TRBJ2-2	TGTGCCAGCACACAGGGGAGCACCGGGGAGCTGTTTTTT	CASTQGSTGELFF
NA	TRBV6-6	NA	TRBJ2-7	TGTGCCAGCAGACCTCCTCTAGGACTCAGCGAGCAGTACTTC	CASRPPLGLSEQYF
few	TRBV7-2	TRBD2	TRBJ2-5	TGTGCCAGCAGCTTAGGAGGCGGGGGGGGAGAGACCCAGTACTTC	CASSLGGGGGETQYF
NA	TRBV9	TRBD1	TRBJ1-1	TGTGCCAGCAGCGCCCCCTCAGGGGGTATGGAAAACACTGAAGCTTTCTTT	CASSAPSGGMENTEAFF
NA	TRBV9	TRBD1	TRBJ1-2	TGTGCCAGCAGGGCAACTGACAGGGCGAACTATGGCTACACCTTC	CASRATDRANYGYTF
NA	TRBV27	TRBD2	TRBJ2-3	TGTGCCAGCAAGTTAATAGCGGGGTCCACAGATACGCAGTATTTT	CASKLIAGSTDTQYF
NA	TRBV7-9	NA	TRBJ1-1	TGTGCCAGCAGCTTTATTACTGAAGCTTTCTTT	CASSFITEAFF
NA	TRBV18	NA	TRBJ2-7	TGTGCCAGCTCACTATCAGGTGCCTACGAGCAGTACTTC	CASSLSGAYEQYF
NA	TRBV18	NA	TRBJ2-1	TGTGCCAGCTCACCAAGCGGCGGGGAGCAGTTCTTC	CASSPSGGEQFF
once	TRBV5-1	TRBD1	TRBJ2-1	TGCGCCAGCAGCTTTGCGGGACAGGGAGCATACAATGAGCAGTTCTTC	CASSFAGQGAYNEQFF
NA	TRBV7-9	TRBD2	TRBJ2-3	TGTGCCAGCAGCTTCCCAGGGACTAAACCGTATTTT	CASSFPGTKPYF
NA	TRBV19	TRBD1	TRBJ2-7	TGTGCCAGTAGTATTGGACAGGGGGCGAACGAGCAGTACTTC	CASSIGQGANEQYF
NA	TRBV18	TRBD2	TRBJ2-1	TGTGCCAGCTCACCACTAGCGGGGGACCTCAGCTCCTACAATGAGCAGTTCTTC	CASSPLAGDLSSYNEQFF
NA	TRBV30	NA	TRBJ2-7	TGTGCCTGGAGTGTATCCGGGTACGAGCAGTACTTC	CAWSVSGYEQYF
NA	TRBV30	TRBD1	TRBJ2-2	TGTGCCTGGAGTGGACGACAGGGGGTAACCGGGGAGCTGTTTTTT	CAWSGRQGVTGELFF
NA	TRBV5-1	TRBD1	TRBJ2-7	TGCGCCAGCAGTCCGACAGGGAATTCCTACGAGCAGTACTTC	CASSPTGNSYEQYF
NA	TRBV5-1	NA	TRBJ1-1	TGCGCCAGCAGCTCTGGGGGGGTTGACACTGAAGCTTTCTTT	CASSSGGVDTEAFF
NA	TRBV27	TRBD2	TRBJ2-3	TGTGCCAGCAGTCCGACTAGCGGAGCTAGCACAGATACGCAGTATTTT	CASSPTSGASTDTQYF
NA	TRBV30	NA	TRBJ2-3	TGTGCCTGGATGGGCGACACAGATACGCAGTATTTT	CAWMGDTDTQYF
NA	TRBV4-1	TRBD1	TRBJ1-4	TGCGCCAGCAGCCGAGGGGGCAGGGAGAATGAAAAACTGTTTTTT	CASSRGGRENEKLFF
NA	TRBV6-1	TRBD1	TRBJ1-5	TGTGCCAGCACTACGGACAGGGGAGGCAATCAGCCCCAGCATTTT	CASTTDRGGNQPQHF
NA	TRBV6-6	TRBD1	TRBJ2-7	TGTGCCAGCAGTTACCCGGGACAGACCTCCTACGAGCAGTACTTC	CASSYPGQTSYEQYF
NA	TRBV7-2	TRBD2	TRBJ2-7	TGTGCCAGCAGCCGGGGACTAGCGGGCTACGAGCAGTACTTC	CASSRGLAGYEQYF
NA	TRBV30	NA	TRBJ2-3	TGTGCCTGGAGCCCCTTTGGCAGTCCTAGCACAGATACGCAGTATTTT	CAWSPFGSPSTDTQYF